This T cell receptor beta chain comes out of a study of blood T cell repertoires in COVID-19. Across the whole study: The origin of the acute and convalescent COVID-19 samples was the United States, Italy and Spain. T cells, B-cell-depleted T cells, or PBMCs supplied cDNA or gDNA.

The V and J ends lost 2 bases and 5 bases, in that order; junction bases with no gene match: 4. Germline V gene lookup returns CDR1 MNHEY and CDR2 SMNVEV (reference sequence). The CDR3 covers 14 residues. Methods used by the authors: Reference gene primer amplification yielded estimated nucleated cell counts. Clones were sequenced by immunoSEQ multiplex PCR, and TCRdb holds only the in-frame ones, with some missing. Clone size and V and J calls were adopted from that table, with D and trimming inferred from the DNA. The profile shows about 220,000 clones, about 78% of them singletons. Sequenced input: peripheral blood. The J gene is TRBJ2-3, the V gene TRBV27; 7 bases align to TRBD1. This clonotype originated in a woman aged 70 to 79 with acute or convalescent COVID-19. This CDR3 reads CASSLAGTEDTQYF. CDR3 sequence (DNA): TGTGCCAGCAGTTTAGCCGGGACAGAAGATACGCAGTATTTT.